This T cell receptor (beta chain) was found in a study of CD8 T cells in Susac syndrome. Random hexamers were used to reverse transcribe an amount of roughly 0.5 to 1 ug RNA. From the immunoSEQ multiplex PCR reads, TCRdb called clonotypes with MiXCR, one entry per CDR3 protein. This table has about 140,000 distinct CDR3 sequences, 94% appearing once. V trimming: 4 bases; J trimming: 1 base; junction bases outside the gene matches: 10. The CDR3 is 16 amino acids. The germline V gene encodes CDR1 DFQATT and CDR2 SNEGSKA (reference sequence). The sequence was collected from a human donor in good health. The chain recombines TRBV20-1 with TRBJ2-5, with 9 bases lining up with TRBD2. Sequencing was performed on CD8+ T cells from PBMCs. The CDR3 here is CSAILMRLAAQETQYF. Written as DNA, the CDR3 is TGCAGTGCTATTCTAATGAGACTAGCGGCCCAAGAGACCCAGTACTTC.